This T cell receptor (beta chain) was sequenced during a study of blood T cells in healthy people across ages. This clonotype occurred a few times. The antigen is undetermined. Using a J-beta primer mix together with a sample-barcoded 5' primer, a second PCR was run for about 7 to 12 cycles. TCRdb called the 5' RACE reads again in MiXCR, with one record for every CDR3 protein. The table includes hundreds of thousands of distinct CDR3 sequences, 20% to 30% detected once. General study findings and limits: CMV status of donors was not determined, possibly confounding expanded clonotype changes.

The sample also formed part of further work on T cells of mothers and their children. That report adds: Relative to unrelated pairs, biologically related mother-child dyads exhibited marginally greater, non-significant overlap.

The source is a boy aged 10-17 years in good health. The specimen sequenced was blood.

The CDR3 is CSARGGGTPGEQYF. CDR3 nucleotides: TGCAGTGCTAGAGGGGGAGGAACCCCGGGGGAGCAGTACTTC. This chain connects TRBV20-1 to TRBJ2-7; D is perhaps TRBD2 (6 bases). V was shortened by 1 base and J by 7 bases, with 17 bases between the two germline ends. The CDR3 has 14 residues. Germline CDR1 and CDR2: DFQATT and SNEGSKA (reference sequence).